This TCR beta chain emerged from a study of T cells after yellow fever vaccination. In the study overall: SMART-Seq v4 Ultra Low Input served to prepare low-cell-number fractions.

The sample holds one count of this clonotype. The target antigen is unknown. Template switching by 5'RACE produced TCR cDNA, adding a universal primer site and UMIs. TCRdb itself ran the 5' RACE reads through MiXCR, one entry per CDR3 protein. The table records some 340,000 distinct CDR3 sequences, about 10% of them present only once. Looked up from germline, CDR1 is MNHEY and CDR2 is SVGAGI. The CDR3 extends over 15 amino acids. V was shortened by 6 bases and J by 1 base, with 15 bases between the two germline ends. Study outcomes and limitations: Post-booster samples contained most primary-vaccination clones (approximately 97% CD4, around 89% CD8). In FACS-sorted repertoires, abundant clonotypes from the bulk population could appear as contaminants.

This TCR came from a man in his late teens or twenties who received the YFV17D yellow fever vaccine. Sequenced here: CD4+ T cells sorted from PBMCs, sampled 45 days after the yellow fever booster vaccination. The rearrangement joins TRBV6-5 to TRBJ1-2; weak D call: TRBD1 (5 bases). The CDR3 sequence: CASRRHSRDNYGYTF. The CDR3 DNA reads TGTGCCAGCAGGCGGCATTCCAGGGATAACTATGGCTACACCTTC.